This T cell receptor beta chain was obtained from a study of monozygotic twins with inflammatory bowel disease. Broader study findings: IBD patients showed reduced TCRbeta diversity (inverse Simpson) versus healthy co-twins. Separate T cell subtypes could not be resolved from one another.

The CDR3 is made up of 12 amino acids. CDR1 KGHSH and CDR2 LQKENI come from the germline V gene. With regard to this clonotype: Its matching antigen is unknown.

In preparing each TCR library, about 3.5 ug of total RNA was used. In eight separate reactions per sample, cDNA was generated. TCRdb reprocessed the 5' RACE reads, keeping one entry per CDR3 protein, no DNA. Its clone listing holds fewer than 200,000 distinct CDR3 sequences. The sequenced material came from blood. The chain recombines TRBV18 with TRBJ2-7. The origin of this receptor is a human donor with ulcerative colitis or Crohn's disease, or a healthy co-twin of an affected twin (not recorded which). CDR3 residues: CASSPFRSEQYF.